The 3 T cell receptor beta chains listed next were all sequenced from one sample in a study of preoperative IRX-2 immunotherapy in early breast cancer. Sequencing was performed with immunoSEQ multiplex PCR; in TCRdb, only in-frame clones are kept and a portion is missing. Of tens of thousands of clones listed, approximately 72% are singletons. As for treatment: preoperative locoregional IRX-2 cytokine immunotherapy. The sequencing here drew on lymph node tissue, taken after IRX-2 immunotherapy. The receptor set was obtained from a human donor with breast cancer.

The V call is TRBV19, the J call TRBJ2-3; TRBD2 might be the D (5 bases). Germline V gene sequence: CDR1 LNHDA, CDR2 SQIVND (reference sequence). The CDR3 loop spans 13 amino acids. V was cut by 3 bases and J by 4 bases, with 8 bases left in between. DNA for the CDR3: TGTGCCAGTAGTATTACGCGGGCAGATACGCAGTATTTT. Amino acids: CASSITRADTQYF. Combining the CDR3 with reference TRBV19 and TRBJ2-3 gives the whole variable domain DGGITQSPKYLFRKEGQNVTLSCEQNLNHDAMYWYRQDPGQGLRLIYYSQIVNDFQKGDIAEGYSVSREKKESFPLTVTSAQKNPTAFYLCASSITRADTQYFGPGTRLTVL.

The gene calls are TRBV19 and TRBJ2-2; D unclear. The germline CDR1 and CDR2 sequences are LNHDA and SQIVND (reference sequence). This CDR3 has 14 amino acids. Trimming removed 10 bases at V and 2 bases at J, with 14 bases between. The CDR3 here is CATSPGPNTGELFF. CDR3 sequence (DNA): TGTGCCACCAGTCCGGGTCCCAACACCGGGGAGCTGTTTTTT.

The gene calls are TRBV28 and TRBJ2-2, with D perhaps matching TRBD1 or TRBD2 (6 bases each). This CDR3 has 15 residues. CDR1 and CDR2 from the germline V gene are MDHEN and SYDVKM. V was clipped by 6 bases and J by 4 bases, with 15 bases between them. CDR3 sequence reads: CASSIGGTGTGELFF. CDR3 nucleotides: TGTGCCAGCAGCATAGGGGGGACCGGCACCGGGGAGCTGTTTTTT.